This record concerns one TCR beta chain sequence. Its antigen remains unidentified. The source of the sample is a study of persistence of HIV-infected CD4 T cells. Points from the study as a whole: Degenerate expanded CDR3beta sequences were enriched among CMV- and Gag-responding cells.

Sequencing used immunoSEQ version 4 in survey mode. This table comes from immunoSEQ multiplex PCR, and its TCRdb copy is limited to in-frame clones, with some not included. The table has fewer than 30,000 clones, around 80% seen once. The stimulus was lysate of CMV-infected fibroblasts, approximately 9.7 ug/mL. CD40L-negative CD69-negative CD45RO-high memory CD4+ T cells were sorted as populations depleted of antigen-responding cells. Donors were HIV-1-infected adults who began suppressive ART during chronic infection. Anti-CD28/CD49d costimulation, CD40-blocking antibody and enfuvirtide were given to CD8-depleted PBMCs for 15 to 20 hours. The CDR3 extends over 13 amino acids. The ends were cut back, 0 bases at V and 4 bases at J, with 4 bases in the middle. Looked up from germline, CDR1 is MNHEY and CDR2 is SVGAGI.

The chain joins TRBV6-5 to TRBJ1-5; D unclear. The specimen was CD4+ T cells sorted from PBMCs after approximately 18-hour stimulation, collected from a patient who received antiretroviral therapy. The origin of this receptor is an adult man with HIV who was CMV-seropositive. The CDR3 region has the DNA TGTGCCAGCAGTTACTCGAGAAATCAGCCCCAGCATTTT. This codes for CASSYSRNQPQHF.